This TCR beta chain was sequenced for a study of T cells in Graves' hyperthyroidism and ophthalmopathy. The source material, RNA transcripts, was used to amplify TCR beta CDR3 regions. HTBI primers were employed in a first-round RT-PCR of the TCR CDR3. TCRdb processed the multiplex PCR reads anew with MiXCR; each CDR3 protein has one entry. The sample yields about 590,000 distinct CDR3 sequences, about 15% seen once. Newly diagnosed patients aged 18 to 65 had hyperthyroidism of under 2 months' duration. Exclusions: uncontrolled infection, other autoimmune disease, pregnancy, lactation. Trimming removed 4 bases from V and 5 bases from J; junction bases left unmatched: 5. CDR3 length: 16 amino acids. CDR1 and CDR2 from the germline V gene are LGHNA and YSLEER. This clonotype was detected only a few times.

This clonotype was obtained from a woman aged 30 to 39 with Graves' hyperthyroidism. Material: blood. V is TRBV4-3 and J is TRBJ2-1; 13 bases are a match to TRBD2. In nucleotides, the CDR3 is TGCGCCAGCAGCCGCTGGACTAGCGGGAGAAACAATGAGCAGTTCTTC. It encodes CASSRWTSGRNNEQFF.